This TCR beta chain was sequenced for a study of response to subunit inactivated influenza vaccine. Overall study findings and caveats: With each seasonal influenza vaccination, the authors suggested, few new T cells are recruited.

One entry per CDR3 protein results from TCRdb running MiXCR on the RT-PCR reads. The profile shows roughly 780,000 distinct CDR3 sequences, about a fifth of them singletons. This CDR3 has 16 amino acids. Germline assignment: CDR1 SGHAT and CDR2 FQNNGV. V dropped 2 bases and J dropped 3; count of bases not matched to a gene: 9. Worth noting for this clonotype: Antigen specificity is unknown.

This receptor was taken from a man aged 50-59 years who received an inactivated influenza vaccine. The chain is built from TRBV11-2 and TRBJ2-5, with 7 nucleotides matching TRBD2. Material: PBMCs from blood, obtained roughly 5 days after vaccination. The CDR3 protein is CASSLNVGGSKETQYF. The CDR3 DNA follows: TGTGCCAGCAGCTTAAATGTCGGGGGGTCAAAAGAGACCCAGTACTTC.